Included here is one T cell receptor (beta chain) sequence, with context. Assay used: immunoSEQ multiplex PCR; TCRdb lists only in-frame clones, some missing. Among 150,000 or so clones listed, over 75% were seen once. This sample was included in a study of blood T cell repertoires in COVID-19. Trimming removed 1 base at V and 8 bases at J, with 4 bases between. CDR1 is SGHTS and CDR2 is YDEGEE in the germline V gene. This CDR3 region has 11 residues. The TCR sequence derives from a human donor with acute COVID-19. The donor label of this sample is uncertain. Sequenced input: PBMCs or T cells enriched from blood (not recorded which). V and J are TRBV5-8 and TRBJ2-1, with no clear D. The CDR3 here is CASSLSDEQFF. DNA for the CDR3: TGTGCCAGCAGCTTGAGCGATGAGCAGTTCTTC. The full variable domain, its missing parts supplied by reference TRBV5-8 and TRBJ2-1, is EAGVTQSPTHLIKTRGQQATLRCSPISGHTSVYWYQQALGLGLQFLLWYDEGEERNRGNFPPRFSGRQFPNYSSELNVNALELEDSALYLCASSLSDEQFFGPGTRLTVL.